The 32 T cell receptor beta chains below were found in one sample sequenced in a study of T cells in Graves' hyperthyroidism and ophthalmopathy. Using RNA transcripts as the source, TCR beta CDR3 regions were amplified. The HTBI set primed first-round TCR CDR3 RT-PCR. TCRdb recomputed calls from the multiplex PCR reads with MiXCR, one row per CDR3 protein. This table holds some 500,000 distinct CDR3 sequences, roughly an eighth found once. Specimen: blood. These TCRs come from a woman aged 18-29 years with Graves' hyperthyroidism.

This clonotype was recorded many times. V usage is TRBV18 and J usage is TRBJ2-6; 8 bases map to TRBD2. The CDR3 has 18 amino acids. CDR1 is KGHSH and CDR2 is LQKENI in the germline V gene. Trimming cost V 2 bases and J 0 bases; bases outside gene matches: 6. The CDR3 DNA reads as TGTGCCAGCTCACCATTCGGGCTAGCGGGCTCTGGGGCCAACGTCCTGACTTTC. It translates to CASSPFGLAGSGANVLTF.

Regarding this clonotype: This may be a read error, as it is one base from a much larger clone. Given the absence of the conserved phenylalanine or tryptophan at the CDR3 end, a read error is likely. Written as DNA, the CDR3 is TGTGCCATCAGTGAGGGATACACTGAAGCTTTCCTT. This sequence encodes CAISEGYTEAFL. This chain connects TRBV10-3 to TRBJ1-1; the D is unclear. The germline gives CDR1 ENHRY, CDR2 SYGVKD. Trimming stripped 2 bases from V and 3 bases from J, with 4 bases between. The CDR3 covers 12 residues.

This clonotype was counted ten times or more. The chain recombines TRBV15 with TRBJ1-1; D is undetermined. With 3 bases removed from V and 2 bases from J, the gap between germline ends came to 10 bases. CDR1 LNHNV and CDR2 YYDKDF come from the germline V gene (reference sequence). The CDR3 is made up of 14 amino acids. The CDR3 region is CATSSWVGNTEAFF. CDR3 in DNA: TGTGCCACCAGCAGTTGGGTAGGCAACACTGAAGCTTTCTTT. Full variable domain (missing parts from reference TRBV15 and TRBJ1-1): DAMVIQNPRYQVTQFGKPVTLSCSQTLNHNVMYWYQQKSSQAPKLLFHYYDKDFNNEADTPDNFQSRRPNTSFCFLDIRSPGLGDTAMYLCATSSWVGNTEAFFGQGTRLTVV.

This clonotype was observed many times. The gene calls are TRBV19 and TRBJ2-1; 8 positions match TRBD1. CDR3 length: 17 residues. Germline assignment: CDR1 LNHDA and CDR2 SQIVND (reference sequence). Losses at the gene ends were 6 bases for V and 2 bases for J; bases not matched to a gene: 12. The CDR3 region has the DNA TGTGCCAGTAGCCCCCCGCGGGACAGGACCACCTACAATGAGCAGTTCTTC. Its translation: CASSPPRDRTTYNEQFF.

This clonotype was seen at least ten times. V is TRBV28 and J is TRBJ2-7; D gene unclear. Germline V gives CDR1 MDHEN, CDR2 SYDVKM. V lost 8 bases and J 0 bases, leaving 5 bases between the germline ends. The CDR3 extends over 11 amino acids. In DNA form, the CDR3 reads TGTGCCAGCCATGGCTCCTACGAGCAGTACTTC. Translating it yields CASHGSYEQYF. The full variable domain, rest sourced from reference TRBV28 and TRBJ2-7, is DVKVTQSSRYLVKRTGEKVFLECVQDMDHENMFWYRQDPGLGLRLIYFSYDVKMKEKGDIPEGYSVSREKKERFSLILESASTNQTSMYLCASHGSYEQYFGPGTRLTVT.

This clonotype was picked up many times. The CDR3 region has the DNA TGTGCCAGCAGCCAAGATCGTAGACCAGCCGGGGGTAATGAGCAGTTCTTC. Encoded protein: CASSQDRRPAGGNEQFF. The V call is TRBV3-1, the J call TRBJ2-1; maybe TRBD2 (6 bases). CDR1 is LGHDT, CDR2 YNNKEL, per germline (reference sequence). Deletions cut 0 bases from V and 7 bases from J, with 19 bases between. This CDR3 comprises 17 residues.

This clonotype turned up a few times. The chain joins TRBV19 to TRBJ2-7, with D perhaps given as TRBD1 or TRBD2 (5 bases each). The germline V and J ends were trimmed by 4 bases and 3 bases, with 16 bases remaining between them. The CDR3 consists of 15 residues. In germline, CDR1 is LNHDA, CDR2 SQIVND (reference sequence). The CDR3 spells CASSKGPFGLYEQYV. The CDR3 bases are TGTGCCAGTAGTAAGGGACCCTTTGGGCTCTACGAGCAGTACGTC.

Many counts were recorded for this clonotype. This chain joins TRBV20-1 and TRBJ2-5; 8 nucleotides line up with TRBD2. The CDR3 has 14 residues. The trim removed 0 bases at V and 1 base at J, leaving 1 base unmatched. Looked up from germline, CDR1 is DFQATT and CDR2 is SNEGSKA (reference sequence). The CDR3 loop reads CSARDGTSQETQYF. The CDR3 nucleotides are TGCAGTGCTAGAGATGGGACTAGCCAAGAGACCCAGTACTTC.

This clonotype was seen a few times. The chain is built from TRBV7-9 and TRBJ1-1; D remains unclear. Germline V gives CDR1 SEHNR, CDR2 FQNEAQ (reference sequence). The CDR3 runs to 13 residues. Trimming left V 7 bases short and J 3 bases short, with 12 bases between. The CDR3 coding sequence is TGTGCCAGCATCCCTGGGGTTTACACTGAAGCTTTCTTT. Translating it yields CASIPGVYTEAFF.

This clonotype has ten or more counts. The chain combines TRBV6-1 with TRBJ1-2; D gene ambiguous. Germline CDR1 is MNHNS and CDR2 is SASEGT. V lost 10 bases and J lost 8, with 14 bases in between. The CDR3 runs 11 residues. CDR3 nucleotides: TGTGCCACTCGTTTAGGGCGAGGCTACACCTTC. Amino acid sequence: CATRLGRGYTF.

In this sample, this clonotype turned up a few times. The gene calls are TRBV2 and TRBJ1-1; D possibly corresponds to TRBD1 (6 bases). V dropped 9 bases and J dropped 3 bases, with 17 bases sitting between them. This CDR3 is built from 14 residues. CDR1 is SNHLY and CDR2 is FYNNEI in the germline V gene. CDR3 sequence: CASEVWGADTEAFF. The CDR3 DNA reads TGTGCCAGTGAGGTGTGGGGGGCCGACACTGAAGCTTTCTTT.

Only a few counts were recorded for this clonotype. The rearrangement uses TRBV2 and TRBJ2-2, with D possibly TRBD2 on 6 matching bases. Per the germline V gene, CDR1 is SNHLY and CDR2 is FYNNEI. The V and J ends lost 7 bases and 2 bases respectively, with 11 bases between them. CDR3 length: 14 amino acids. CDR3 amino acids: CASTIAVNTGELFF. The CDR3 DNA reads as TGTGCCAGCACCATAGCGGTTAACACCGGGGAGCTGTTTTTT.

This clonotype was counted only a few times. The chain employs TRBV10-3 and TRBJ2-7, with TRBD1 identical over 8 bases. The CDR3 has 15 amino acids. Per germline, CDR1 ENHRY and CDR2 SYGVKD. V lost 3 bases to trimming and J lost 4 bases; unmatched junction nucleotides: 8. CDR3: CAISDEETGVYEQYV. CDR3 DNA: TGTGCCATCAGTGATGAGGAGACAGGGGTATACGAGCAGTACGTC.

A few counts support this clonotype. The chain couples TRBV5-1 to TRBJ2-7; TRBD2 matches 8 bases. Per germline, CDR1 SGHRS and CDR2 YFSETQ. CDR3 length: 14 residues. V shed 2 bases, J shed 4 bases, and the junction held 5 bases outside the gene matches. The CDR3 sequence is CASSFGGAQYEQYF. CDR3 nucleotide sequence: TGCGCCAGCAGCTTCGGGGGGGCTCAGTACGAGCAGTACTTC.

The chain has TRBV7-8 and TRBJ1-2; TRBD1 is a possible D gene (5 bases). In germline, CDR1 is SGHVS, CDR2 FQNEAQ. The germline V and J ends were trimmed by 2 bases and 8 bases, with 24 bases remaining between them. The length of the CDR3 is 17 residues. DNA for the CDR3: TGTGCCAGCAGCTTAACCCAAACTCAGGGCACTGTATACGGCTACACCTTC. This gives the protein CASSLTQTQGTVYGYTF.

There are many counts of this clonotype. The chain joins TRBV30 to TRBJ2-7; TRBD1 aligns across 11 bases. The V and J ends lost 7 bases and 0 bases, in that order; junction bases with no gene match: 5. The CDR3 covers 14 residues. Germline V gene sequence: CDR1 GTSNPN, CDR2 SVGIG (reference sequence). The CDR3 protein is CASADRGLSYEQYF. CDR3 nucleotides: TGTGCCTCCGCGGACAGGGGGCTCTCCTACGAGCAGTACTTC.

This clonotype has a count of ten or more. The V call is TRBV6-5, the J call TRBJ2-3; no firm D call. Deletions cut 0 bases from V and 5 bases from J, with 6 bases between. The CDR3 is 13 residues long. Germline CDR1 reads MNHEY; CDR2 reads SVGAGI. CDR3 sequence: CASSYSWGDTQYF. The CDR3 bases are TGTGCCAGCAGTTACTCGTGGGGAGATACGCAGTATTTT.

Ten or more counts support this clonotype. The rearrangement uses TRBV28 and TRBJ2-7; the D gene is possibly TRBD1 (7 bases). Trimming cost V 4 bases and J 0 bases, with 22 bases left between them. CDR3 size: 18 residues. Looked up from germline, CDR1 is MDHEN and CDR2 is SYDVKM. Here the CDR3 DNA reads TGTGCCAGCAGTTCTACCGGTGCGGGGACAGCGTTCTCCTACGAGCAGTACTTC. Translated, it gives CASSSTGAGTAFSYEQYF.

Only a few counts were recorded for this clonotype. The chain links TRBV10-3 to TRBJ2-3; TRBD2 aligns across 14 bases. Losses at the gene ends were 6 bases for V and 1 base for J; bases not matched to a gene: 6. The CDR3 contains 17 residues. The germline gives CDR1 ENHRY, CDR2 SYGVKD. Written as DNA, the CDR3 is TGTGCCATCAGGGGGACTAGCGGGAGTTGGGGCACAGATACGCAGTATTTT. Its protein is CAIRGTSGSWGTDTQYF.

This clonotype came up many times. This chain joins TRBV12-3 or TRBV12-4 and TRBJ1-1; 10 nucleotides agree with TRBD1. The V gene end was trimmed by 6 bases and the J gene end by 11 bases; junction bases not matched to a gene: 12. The CDR3 contains 14 residues. The CDR3 DNA sequence: TGTGCCAGCAGCCCCGACAGGGGGCTGAATAACGCTTTCTTT. Translating it yields CASSPDRGLNNAFF.

The gene calls are TRBV6-2 or TRBV6-3 and TRBJ2-1; TRBD2 agrees at 16 bases. Germline trimming cut 6 bases from V and 11 bases from J; bases unmatched to any gene: 10. The CDR3 sequence is 16 residues long. The germline gives CDR1 MNHEY, CDR2 SVGEGT. The DNA for the CDR3 is TGTGCCAGCAGACCGATAGGGACTAGCGGGAGGGCCCAGCAGTTCTTC. Its protein is CASRPIGTSGRAQQFF.

This clonotype was recorded many times. The gene calls are TRBV6-1 and TRBJ1-1, with D possibly matching TRBD1 (6 bases). In germline, CDR1 is MNHNS, CDR2 SASEGT. With 5 bases removed from V and 5 bases from J, the gap between germline ends came to 12 bases. There are 13 residues in the CDR3. DNA for the CDR3: TGTGCCAGCAGTCGGGGGGCAAGGACTGAAGCTTTCTTT. Protein sequence: CASSRGARTEAFF.

The chain uses TRBV27 and TRBJ1-1; D gene ambiguous. Germline V CDR1 and CDR2: MNHEY, SMNVEV (reference sequence). The CDR3 extends over 13 amino acids. V shed 6 bases and J shed 6 bases, with 14 bases lying between them. The CDR3 DNA sequence: TGTGCCAGCAGACATCCCGAGTACCCTGAAGCTTTCTTT. Residues: CASRHPEYPEAFF.

Ten or more counts support this clonotype. The gene calls are TRBV12-3 or TRBV12-4 and TRBJ1-4; D perhaps matches TRBD1 (5 bases). The CDR3 is 13 residues long. Between the trimmed V and J ends, which lost 6 bases and 8 bases, there was a span of 13 bases. CDR3 nucleotides: TGTGCCAGCAGCTCCGGGACGTTGGAAAAACTGTTTTTT. It translates to CASSSGTLEKLFF.

This sequence joins TRBV19 and TRBJ1-3; D might be TRBD1 (6 bases). V lost 5 bases, J lost 0 bases, and 14 bases lay in between. Germline CDR1 reads LNHDA; CDR2 reads SQIVND (reference sequence). This CDR3 has 16 residues. The CDR3, as DNA: TGTGCCAGTAGTTCCTTCGGACAGCTCTCTGGAAACACCATATATTTT. Protein sequence: CASSSFGQLSGNTIYF.

This clonotype was found many times. The chain couples TRBV12-3 or TRBV12-4 to TRBJ1-3; D remains ambiguous. The CDR3 consists of 13 residues. Trimming left V 3 bases short and J 3 bases short, with 6 bases between. The CDR3 nucleotides read TGTGCCAGCAGTTTTGCCGGTGGAAACACCATATATTTT. Residues: CASSFAGGNTIYF.

The rearrangement joins TRBV20-1 to TRBJ2-7; a weak D match, TRBD2 (5 bases). Trimming stripped 0 bases from V and 7 bases from J, with 10 bases between. This CDR3 has 12 residues. Per germline, CDR1 DFQATT and CDR2 SNEGSKA (reference sequence). The CDR3 loop reads CSAREGREEQYV. The CDR3 nucleotides read TGCAGTGCTAGAGAGGGCCGGGAAGAGCAGTACGTC.

The rearrangement links TRBV29-1 to TRBJ1-1, with D unclear. Germline CDR1 SQVTM, CDR2 ANQGSEA. The CDR3 has 11 amino acids. Between the trimmed V and J ends, which lost 7 bases and 3 bases, there was a span of 9 bases. CDR3 amino acids: CSGGHDTEAFF. Here the CDR3 DNA reads TGCAGCGGGGGTCATGACACTGAAGCTTTCTTT.

This clonotype occurred a few times. V is TRBV6-5 and J is TRBJ2-1; 11 nucleotides match TRBD2. CDR3 size: 14 residues. V dropped 0 bases and J dropped 9; count of bases not matched to a gene: 1. CDR1 and CDR2 (germline): MNHEY, SVGAGI. In DNA form, the CDR3 reads TGTGCCAGCAGTTACTCTAGCGGGAGGGGTGAGCAGTTCTTC. This encodes CASSYSSGRGEQFF.

This clonotype was recorded at least ten times. The chain has TRBV20-1 and TRBJ2-1; TRBD2 matches 8 bases. This CDR3 region has 16 residues. Germline trimming cut 5 bases from V and 4 bases from J; bases unmatched to any gene: 13. The germline CDR1 and CDR2 sequences are DFQATT and SNEGSKA (reference sequence). DNA of the CDR3: TGCAGTGCTCCGCGTTGGGACGGGAGGGCTTACAATGAGCAGTTCTTC. This codes for CSAPRWDGRAYNEQFF.

The sample holds many counts of this clonotype. The chain joins TRBV20-1 to TRBJ2-7; 10 bases fit TRBD2. CDR1 and CDR2 (germline): DFQATT, SNEGSKA (reference sequence). J lost 6 bases, V lost 6 bases, and 8 bases had no gene match. This CDR3 comprises 13 residues. The CDR3 spells CSAEAGGRGEQYF. CDR3 sequence (DNA): TGCAGTGCAGAAGCGGGAGGGCGAGGCGAGCAGTACTTC.

This clonotype was recorded many times. This sequence joins TRBV7-9 and TRBJ1-6; D call uncertain. Trimming removed 4 bases from V and 4 bases from J, with 14 bases in between. Germline V lookup: CDR1 SEHNR, CDR2 FQNEAQ (reference sequence). The CDR3 is 16 residues long. Written as DNA, the CDR3 is TGTGCCAGCAGCTATCTGCCGGGCGATTATAATTCACCCCTCCACTTT. As protein: CASSYLPGDYNSPLHF. Combining the CDR3 with reference TRBV7-9 and TRBJ1-6 gives the whole variable domain DTGVSQNPRHKITKRGQNVTFRCDPISEHNRLYWYRQTLGQGPEFLTYFQNEAQLEKSRLLSDRFSAERPKGSFSTLEIQRTEQGDSAMYLCASSYLPGDYNSPLHFGNGTRLTVT.